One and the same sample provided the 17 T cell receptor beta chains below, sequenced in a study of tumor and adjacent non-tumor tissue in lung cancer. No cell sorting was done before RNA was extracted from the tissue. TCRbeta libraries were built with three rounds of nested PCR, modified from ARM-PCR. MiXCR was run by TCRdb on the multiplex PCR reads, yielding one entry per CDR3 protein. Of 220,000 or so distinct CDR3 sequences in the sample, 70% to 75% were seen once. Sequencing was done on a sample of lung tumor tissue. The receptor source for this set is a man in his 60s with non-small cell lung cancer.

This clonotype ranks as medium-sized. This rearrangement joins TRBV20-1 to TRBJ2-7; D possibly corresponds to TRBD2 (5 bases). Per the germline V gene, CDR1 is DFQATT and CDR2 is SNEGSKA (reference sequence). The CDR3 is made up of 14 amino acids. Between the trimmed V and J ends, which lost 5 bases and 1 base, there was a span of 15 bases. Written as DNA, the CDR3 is TGCAGTGCTGGCATGACGGGGAAGTCCTACGAGCAGTACTTC. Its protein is CSAGMTGKSYEQYF.

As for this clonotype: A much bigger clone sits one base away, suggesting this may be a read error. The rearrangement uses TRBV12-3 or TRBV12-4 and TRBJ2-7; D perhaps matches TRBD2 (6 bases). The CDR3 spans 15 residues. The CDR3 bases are TGTGCCAGCAGTCCCTTTGCGGGAAGCTCCTACGAGCATTACTTC. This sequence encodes CASSPFAGSSYEHYF.

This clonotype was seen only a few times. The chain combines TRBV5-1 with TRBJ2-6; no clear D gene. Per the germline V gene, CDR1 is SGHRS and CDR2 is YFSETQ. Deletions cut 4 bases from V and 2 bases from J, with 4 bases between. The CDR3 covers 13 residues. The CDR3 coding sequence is TGCGCCAGCAGCGAGCCTGGGGCCAACGTCCTGACTTTC. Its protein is CASSEPGANVLTF. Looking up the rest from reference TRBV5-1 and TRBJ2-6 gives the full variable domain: KAGVTQTPRYLIKTRGQQVTLSCSPISGHRSVSWYQQTPGQGLQFLFEYFSETQRNKGNFPGRFSGRQFSNSRSEMNVSTLELGDSALYLCASSEPGANVLTFGAGSRLTVL.

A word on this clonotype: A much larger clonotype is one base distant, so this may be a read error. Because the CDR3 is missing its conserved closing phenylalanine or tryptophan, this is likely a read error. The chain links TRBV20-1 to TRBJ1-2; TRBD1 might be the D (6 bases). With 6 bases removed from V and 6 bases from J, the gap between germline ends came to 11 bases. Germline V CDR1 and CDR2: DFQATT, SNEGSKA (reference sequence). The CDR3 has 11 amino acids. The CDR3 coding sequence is TGCAGTGCCCCGGGGGCCCATGGCTACACCCTC. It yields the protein CSAPGAHGYTL.

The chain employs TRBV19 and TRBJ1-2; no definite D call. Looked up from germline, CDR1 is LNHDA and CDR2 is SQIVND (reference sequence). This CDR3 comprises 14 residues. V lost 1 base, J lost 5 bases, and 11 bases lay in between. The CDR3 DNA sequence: TGTGCCAGTAGTATAGGGGCCGGCGATTATGGCTACACCTTC. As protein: CASSIGAGDYGYTF.

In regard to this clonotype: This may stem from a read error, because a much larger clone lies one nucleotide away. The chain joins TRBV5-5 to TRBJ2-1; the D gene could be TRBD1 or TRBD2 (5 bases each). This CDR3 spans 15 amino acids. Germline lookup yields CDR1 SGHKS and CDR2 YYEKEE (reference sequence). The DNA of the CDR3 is TGTGCCCGCAGCTTGGCTCCCGGGAAGGGGAATGAGCAGTTCTTC. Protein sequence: CARSLAPGKGNEQFF.

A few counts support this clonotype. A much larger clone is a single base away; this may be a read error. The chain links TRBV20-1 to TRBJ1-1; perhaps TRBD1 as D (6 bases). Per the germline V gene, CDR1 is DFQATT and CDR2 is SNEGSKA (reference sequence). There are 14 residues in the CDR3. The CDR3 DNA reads TGCAGTGCTAGAGGCGGGGGGGCAGTCACTGAAGCTCTCTTT. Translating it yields CSARGGGAVTEALF.

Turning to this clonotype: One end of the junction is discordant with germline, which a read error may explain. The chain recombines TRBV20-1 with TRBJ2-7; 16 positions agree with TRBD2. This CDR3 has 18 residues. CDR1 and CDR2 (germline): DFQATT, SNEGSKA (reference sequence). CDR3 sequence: CSVRAGTSGRAGTYEQYF. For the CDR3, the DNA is TGCAGTGTTAGAGCTGGGACTAGCGGGAGGGCCGGGACCTACGAGCAATACTTC.

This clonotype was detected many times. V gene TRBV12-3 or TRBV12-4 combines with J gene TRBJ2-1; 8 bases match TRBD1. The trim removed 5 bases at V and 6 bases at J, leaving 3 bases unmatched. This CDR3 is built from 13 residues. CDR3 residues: CASSSGQGNEQFF. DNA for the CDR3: TGTGCCAGCAGTAGTGGACAGGGCAATGAGCAGTTCTTC.

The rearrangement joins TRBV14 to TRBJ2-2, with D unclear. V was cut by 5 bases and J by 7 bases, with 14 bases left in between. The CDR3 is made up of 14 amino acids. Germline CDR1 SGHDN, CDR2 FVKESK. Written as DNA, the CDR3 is TGTGCCAGCAGCATTACATCGGTGGTCGGGGAGCTGTTTTTT. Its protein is CASSITSVVGELFF. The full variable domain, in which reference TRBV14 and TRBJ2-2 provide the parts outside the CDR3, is EAGVTQFPSHSVIEKGQTVTLRCDPISGHDNLYWYRRVMGKEIKFLLHFVKESKQDESGMPNNRFLAERTGGTYSTLKVQPAELEDSGVYFCASSITSVVGELFFGEGSRLTVL.

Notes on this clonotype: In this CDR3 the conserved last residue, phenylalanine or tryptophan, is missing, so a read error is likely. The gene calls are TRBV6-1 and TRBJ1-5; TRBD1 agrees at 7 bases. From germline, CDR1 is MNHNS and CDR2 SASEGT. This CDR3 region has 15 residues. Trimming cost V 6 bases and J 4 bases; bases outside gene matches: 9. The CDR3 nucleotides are TGTGCCAGCAGATCGGACAGGATAGGGAATCAGCCCCAGCATTAT. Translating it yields CASRSDRIGNQPQHY.

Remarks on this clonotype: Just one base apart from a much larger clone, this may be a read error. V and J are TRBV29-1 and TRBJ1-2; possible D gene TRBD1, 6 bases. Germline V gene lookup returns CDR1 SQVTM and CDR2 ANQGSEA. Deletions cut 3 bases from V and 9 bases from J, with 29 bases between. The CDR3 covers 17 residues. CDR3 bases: TGCAGCGTTGAGTCAGCGAAACCACAGGGAATAGGATACAGCTACACCTTC. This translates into CSVESAKPQGIGYSYTF. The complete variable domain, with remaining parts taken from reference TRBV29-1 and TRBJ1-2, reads SAVISQKPSRDICQRGTSLTIQCQVDSQVTMMFWYRQQPGQSLTLIATANQGSEATYESGFVIDKFPISRPNLTFSTLTVSNMSPEDSSIYLCSVESAKPQGIGYSYTFGSGTRLTVV.

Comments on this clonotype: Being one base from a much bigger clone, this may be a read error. The CDR3 sequence: CPSSQDDQQGEIYGYTF. The CDR3 nucleotides read TGCCCCAGCAGCCAAGATGATCAACAGGGGGAAATCTATGGCTACACCTTC. V is TRBV4-1 and J is TRBJ1-2, with TRBD1 identical over 8 bases. The CDR3 loop spans 17 amino acids. Germline-derived CDR1 and CDR2 are MGHRA and YSYEKL.

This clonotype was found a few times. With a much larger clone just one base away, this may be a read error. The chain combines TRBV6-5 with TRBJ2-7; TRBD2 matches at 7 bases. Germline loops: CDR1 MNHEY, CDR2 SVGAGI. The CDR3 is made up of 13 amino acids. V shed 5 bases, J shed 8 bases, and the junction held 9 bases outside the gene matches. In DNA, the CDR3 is TGTGCCAGCAGTCGGGAGGCGGAGAACAAGCAGTACTTC. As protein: CASSREAENKQYF.

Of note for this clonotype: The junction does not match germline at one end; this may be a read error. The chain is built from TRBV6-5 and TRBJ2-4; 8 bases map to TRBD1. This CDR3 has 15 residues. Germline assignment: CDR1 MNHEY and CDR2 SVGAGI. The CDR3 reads CASSYSQGAKNIQYF. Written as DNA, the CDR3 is TGTGCCAGCAGTTACTCCCAGGGGGCCAAAAATATTCAGTACTTC.

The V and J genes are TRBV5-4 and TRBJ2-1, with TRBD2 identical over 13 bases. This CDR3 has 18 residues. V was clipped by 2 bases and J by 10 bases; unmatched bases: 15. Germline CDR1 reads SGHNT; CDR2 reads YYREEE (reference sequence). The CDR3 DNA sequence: TGTGCCAGCAGCTTCGACTTCGGACTAGCGGGGGAGAGGGGGGAGCAGTTCTTC. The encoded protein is CASSFDFGLAGERGEQFF.

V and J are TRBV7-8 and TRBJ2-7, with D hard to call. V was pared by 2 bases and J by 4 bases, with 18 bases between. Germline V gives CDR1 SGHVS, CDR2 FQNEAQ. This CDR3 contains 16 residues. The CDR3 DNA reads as TGTGCCAGCAGCTTAATGGCTAGAGGCCTAGGATACGAGCAGTACTTC. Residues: CASSLMARGLGYEQYF. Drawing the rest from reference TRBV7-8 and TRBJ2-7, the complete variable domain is GAGVSQSPRYKVAKRGQDVALRCDPISGHVSLFWYQQALGQGPEFLTYFQNEAQLDKSGLPSDRFFAERPEGSVSTLKIQRTQQEDSAVYLCASSLMARGLGYEQYFGPGTRLTVT.